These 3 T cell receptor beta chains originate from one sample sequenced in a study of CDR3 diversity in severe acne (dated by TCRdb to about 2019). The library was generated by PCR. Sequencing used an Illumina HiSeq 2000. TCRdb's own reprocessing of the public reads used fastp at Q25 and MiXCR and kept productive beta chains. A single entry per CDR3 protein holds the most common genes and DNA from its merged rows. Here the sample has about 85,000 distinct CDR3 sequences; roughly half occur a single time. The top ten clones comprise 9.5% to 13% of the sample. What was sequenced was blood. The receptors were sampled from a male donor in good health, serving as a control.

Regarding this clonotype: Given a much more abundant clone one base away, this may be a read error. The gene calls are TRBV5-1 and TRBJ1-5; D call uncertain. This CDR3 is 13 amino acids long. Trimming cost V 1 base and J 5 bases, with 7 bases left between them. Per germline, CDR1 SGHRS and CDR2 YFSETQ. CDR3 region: CASSLNLHQPQHF. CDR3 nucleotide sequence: TGCGCCAGCAGCTTGAACCTACATCAGCCCCAGCATTTT.

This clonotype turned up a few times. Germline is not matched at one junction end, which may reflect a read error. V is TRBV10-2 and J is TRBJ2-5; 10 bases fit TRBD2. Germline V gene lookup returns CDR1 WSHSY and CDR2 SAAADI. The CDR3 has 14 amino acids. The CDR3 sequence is CASSFTGTSEPQYF. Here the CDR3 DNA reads TGTGCCAGCAGTTTCACCGGGACTAGCGAGCCCCAGTACTTC.

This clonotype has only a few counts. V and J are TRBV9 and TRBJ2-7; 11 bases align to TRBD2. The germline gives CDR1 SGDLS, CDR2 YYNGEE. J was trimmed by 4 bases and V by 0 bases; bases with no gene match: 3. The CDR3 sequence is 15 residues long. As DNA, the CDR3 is TGTGCCAGCAGCGTAGTAGCGGGAGGGCCGTACGAGCAGTACTTC. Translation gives CASSVVAGGPYEQYF.